Listed below are T cell receptor beta chains from one sample, sequenced in a study of shared clonotypes between healthy human individuals. Assay: immunoSEQ multiplex PCR; the TCRdb copy retains only in-frame clones and omits some. The data hold roughly 2.6 million clones, with 90% to 95% observed a single time. Sequenced sample: naive CD4+ T cells sorted from blood. All receptors come from a man aged 18 to 29 in good health. Each CDR3 is given with its conserved first and last residue. The D gene is left open where the match is weak. A row's size may be missing; if present it is once, few, many or a size class.

size | J | V | D | DNA | CDR3
NA | TRBJ2-7 | TRBV5-6 | NA | TGTGCCAGCAGCCCAACGACAGACTACGAGCAGTACTTC | CASSPTTDYEQYF
NA | TRBJ2-7 | TRBV18 | TRBD2 | TGTGCCAGCTCACCGGGTAGCGGGGGGACCTACGAGCAGTACTTC | CASSPGSGGTYEQYF
NA | TRBJ1-3 | TRBV6-5 | NA | TGTGCCAGCAGTCAGATCTCTGGAAACACCATATATTTT | CASSQISGNTIYF
once | TRBJ2-5 | TRBV6-1 | NA | TGTGCCAGCAGGGGGGGACTCACGAGTGAGACCCAGTACTTC | CASRGGLTSETQYF
NA | TRBJ1-5 | TRBV18 | NA | TGTGCCAGCTCACCGCCGGGCGCAAATCAGCCCCAGCATTTT | CASSPPGANQPQHF
NA | TRBJ1-6 | TRBV27 | TRBD1 | TGTGCCAGCAGTCCAGGACAGGTCCCTAATTCACCCCTCCACTTT | CASSPGQVPNSPLHF
NA | TRBJ1-2 | TRBV28 | NA | TGTGCCAGCAGTAGGACGGACCTTCCATATGGCTACACCTTC | CASSRTDLPYGYTF
NA | TRBJ2-7 | TRBV19 | NA | TGTGCCAGTAGTACCGGACCATTTCTGGGGCAGTACTTC | CASSTGPFLGQYF
NA | TRBJ2-5 | TRBV7-2 | TRBD2 | TGTGCCAGCAGCCAGCGGTTAGCGGGGAGAGTAGAGACCCAGTACTTC | CASSQRLAGRVETQYF
NA | TRBJ2-3 | TRBV18 | TRBD2 | TGTGCCAGCTCCCTCCAAGGTAGCGGGGGCCTAACAGATACGCAGTATTTT | CASSLQGSGGLTDTQYF
NA | TRBJ2-7 | TRBV5-6 | NA | TGTGCCAGCAGCTTGTCCGGCTACGAGCAGTACTTC | CASSLSGYEQYF
few | TRBJ2-7 | TRBV18 | TRBD1 | TGTGCCAGCTCACTCGGGACAGGGGGCGTCGAGCAGTACTTC | CASSLGTGGVEQYF
once | TRBJ1-4 | TRBV4-1 | NA | TGCGCCAGCAGCCAATTAAAGGGAGAAGAACTGTTTTTT | CASSQLKGEELFF
NA | TRBJ2-2 | TRBV30 | NA | TGTGCCTGGAGTCCCTGGACCGGGGAGCTGTTTTTT | CAWSPWTGELFF
NA | TRBJ2-7 | TRBV7-2 | NA | TGTGCCAGCAGCTCCCGACAGGACTACGAGCAGTACTTC | CASSSRQDYEQYF
NA | TRBJ1-2 | TRBV7-6 | TRBD1 | TGTGCCAGCAGCTTATATCTGGGACAGGGAAGCTACACCTTC | CASSLYLGQGSYTF
once | TRBJ1-1 | TRBV2 | NA | TGTGCCAGCAATCGGGACGGACTTTCGGACACTGAAGCTTTCTTT | CASNRDGLSDTEAFF
NA | TRBJ2-5 | TRBV7-2 | NA | TGTGCCAGCAGCTTAGCGGTCAATGCCATCGAGACCCAGTACTTC | CASSLAVNAIETQYF
NA | TRBJ2-1 | TRBV5-4 | NA | TGTGCCAGCAGCTCAGGGGTGGGCCCTTACAATGAGCAGTTCTTC | CASSSGVGPYNEQFF
few | TRBJ2-7 | TRBV10-2 | NA | TGCGCCAGCAGTCCGGACCCCTACGAGCAGTACTTC | CASSPDPYEQYF
NA | TRBJ2-5 | TRBV7-2 | TRBD2 | TGTGCCAGCAGCGGCACGGGGCGGGAGGGAGAGACCCAGTACTTC | CASSGTGREGETQYF
NA | TRBJ2-5 | TRBV5-1 | TRBD2 | TGCGCCAGCAGCGTCGGGACTAGCGGCCAAGAGACCCAGTACTTC | CASSVGTSGQETQYF
NA | TRBJ2-1 | TRBV6-6 | NA | TGTGCCAGCAGTGGGTACGATGAGCAGTTCTTC | CASSGYDEQFF
NA | TRBJ2-1 | TRBV11-2 | NA | TGTGCCAGCAGCTTATCCTTCCTGGTCGGGCATGAGCAGTTCTTC | CASSLSFLVGHEQFF